These 15 T cell receptor beta chains were sequenced from one sample in a study of cytomegalovirus exposure and HLA in healthy donors. In the PCR, 60 Vbeta and 13 Jbeta primers were used. Using immunoSEQ multiplex PCR, the repertoire was profiled, and TCRdb retains in-frame clones only, with some absent. The top ten clones hold about 3.1% of a sample with 55,000 or so clones, approximately 80% of them seen once. Source material: PBMCs. The receptors shown here come from a man over 45 in good health and CMV-seronegative.

V gene TRBV6-5 combines with J gene TRBJ1-3; D might be TRBD1 (6 bases). Trimming removed 6 bases from V and 7 bases from J, with 19 bases in between. The CDR3 totals 15 residues. Germline lookup yields CDR1 MNHEY and CDR2 SVGAGI. The CDR3 bases are TGTGCCAGCAGGGGGGCTAAGGGACCGAAGAACACCATATATTTT. It encodes CASRGAKGPKNTIYF.

This chain connects TRBV4-2 to TRBJ1-5; D is uncertain. The germline CDR1 and CDR2 sequences are LGHNA and YNFKEQ. The ends were cut back, 2 bases at V and 4 bases at J, with 12 bases in the middle. The CDR3 runs to 15 residues. As DNA, the CDR3 is TGTGCCAGCAGCCAATGGGTAGGAGGAAATCAGCCCCAGCATTTT. This codes for CASSQWVGGNQPQHF.

This clone came up a few times. The rearrangement joins TRBV6-5 to TRBJ1-1, with TRBD1 as a possible D gene (6 bases). This CDR3 has 13 residues. Trimming stripped 6 bases from V and 0 bases from J, with 8 bases between. Per the germline V gene, CDR1 is MNHEY and CDR2 is SVGAGI. CDR3 sequence reads: CASRNRVNTEAFF. CDR3 coding DNA: TGTGCCAGCAGAAACAGGGTGAACACTGAAGCTTTCTTT.

The chain combines TRBV21-1 with TRBJ1-5; TRBD1 reflects the table's D call only, with no check against the DNA. TRBV21-1 is a pseudogene segment. The CDR3 is 17 residues long. CDR3 in amino acids: CASSKRLEEDRVGPQHF. For the CDR3, the DNA is TGTGCCAGCAGCAAAAGGCTCGAAGAGGACAGGGTGGGACCCCAGCATTTT.

CDR3 sequence: CASSWGSNSPLHF. The CDR3 nucleotides are TGTGCCAGCAGTTGGGGCAGTAATTCACCCCTCCACTTT. The V and J genes are TRBV27 and TRBJ1-6; a weak D match, TRBD1 (5 bases). V was shortened by 4 bases and J by 6 bases, with 7 bases between the two germline ends. The CDR3 length is 13 residues. In germline, CDR1 is MNHEY, CDR2 SMNVEV (reference sequence).

The chain couples TRBV28 to TRBJ1-6, with unresolved D. Germline lookup yields CDR1 MDHEN and CDR2 SYDVKM. The V gene lost 4 bases and the J gene lost 4 bases, with 17 bases spanning the gap. This CDR3 has 17 residues. CDR3 protein: CASSSPMGWAYNSPLHF. CDR3 DNA sequence: TGTGCCAGCAGTTCCCCAATGGGTTGGGCTTATAATTCACCCCTCCACTTT.

A word on this clone: A read error may produce the germline difference seen at one junction end. Other nucleotide sequences in the sample specify the same CDR3. CDR3 sequence: CASSLDGRQTEAFF. The CDR3 nucleotides read TGCGCCAGCAGCTTGGACGGGAGGCAGACTGAAGCCTTCTTT. This chain links TRBV5-1 with TRBJ1-1; D call uncertain. Germline V gene data show CDR1 as SGHRS and CDR2 as YFSETQ. There are 14 residues in the CDR3.

The rearrangement links TRBV4-1 to TRBJ2-6; TRBD2 matches 8 bases. The CDR3 spans 18 residues. CDR1 is MGHRA, CDR2 YSYEKL, per germline. With 2 bases clipped from V and 0 bases from J, the junction kept 6 bases outside the gene matches. In nucleotides, the CDR3 is TGCGCCAGCAGCCAACCCAAGCGGGGGCTCTCTGGGGCCAACGTCCTGACTTTC. This translates into CASSQPKRGLSGANVLTF.

The chain carries TRBV18 and TRBJ1-2; the D is unclear. There are 15 residues in the CDR3. Germline-derived CDR1 and CDR2 are KGHSH and LQKENI. Trimming took 1 base from V and 4 from J, leaving 13 bases between them. DNA of the CDR3: TGTGCCAGCTCACCACAAAGGGAGGGCGCCTATGGCTACACCTTC. Residues: CASSPQREGAYGYTF. Full variable domain (missing parts from reference TRBV18 and TRBJ1-2): NAGVMQNPRHLVRRRGQEARLRCSPMKGHSHVYWYRQLPEEGLKFMVYLQKENIIDESGMPKERFSAEFPKEGPSILRIQQVVRGDSAAYFCASSPQREGAYGYTFGSGTRLTVV.

In its sample, this clone was seen a few times. The chain combines TRBV5-1 with TRBJ2-1, with a possible D match to TRBD1 (6 bases). The CDR3 consists of 16 residues. Between the trimmed V and J ends, which lost 0 bases and 0 bases, there was a span of 10 bases. Germline V gives CDR1 SGHRS, CDR2 YFSETQ. The CDR3 region is CASSLGGGLSYNEQFF. CDR3 sequence (DNA): TGCGCCAGCAGCTTGGGTGGGGGCCTCTCCTACAATGAGCAGTTCTTC. Combining the CDR3 with reference TRBV5-1 and TRBJ2-1 gives the whole variable domain KAGVTQTPRYLIKTRGQQVTLSCSPISGHRSVSWYQQTPGQGLQFLFEYFSETQRNKGNFPGRFSGRQFSNSRSEMNVSTLELGDSALYLCASSLGGGLSYNEQFFGPGTRLTVL.

The chain joins TRBV7-9 to TRBJ1-6, with TRBD1 matching over 10 bases. The CDR3 is made up of 14 amino acids. The germline gives CDR1 SEHNR, CDR2 FQNEAQ (reference sequence). Trimming took 3 bases from V and 10 from J; bases not matched to a gene: 3. The CDR3 nucleotides are TGTGCCAGCAGCTTTAGGGACAGGGGATCACCCCTCCACTTT. It is translated as CASSFRDRGSPLHF.

The DNA of the CDR3 is TGTGCCAGCAGACCCCGGCGGGCGGGGAACACTGAAGCTTTCTTT. Protein: CASRPRRAGNTEAFF. The chain links TRBV6-1 to TRBJ1-1; D gene uncertain. This CDR3 region has 15 residues. The V gene lost 6 bases and the J gene lost 1 base, with 15 bases spanning the gap. CDR1 is MNHNS and CDR2 is SASEGT in the germline V gene.

In nucleotides, the CDR3 is TGTGCCACCAGCAGCCGTCTGGGCCCCCTTAGCACAGATACGCAGTATTTT. Its protein is CATSSRLGPLSTDTQYF. V and J are TRBV15 and TRBJ2-3; D call uncertain. From germline, CDR1 is LNHNV and CDR2 YYDKDF (reference sequence). The CDR3 runs 17 residues. V was shortened by 3 bases and J by 0 bases, with 16 bases between the two germline ends.

The V and J genes are TRBV5-1 and TRBJ2-7; D possibly corresponds to TRBD2 (5 bases). The CDR3 loop spans 14 amino acids. Germline values: CDR1 SGHRS, CDR2 YFSETQ. V was trimmed by 1 base and J by 6 bases, leaving 14 bases between them. CDR3 region: CASSLKGAAGEQYF. The DNA of the CDR3 is TGCGCCAGCAGCTTGAAAGGAGCCGCGGGCGAGCAGTACTTC.

This rearrangement joins TRBV4-3 to TRBJ1-4; TRBD1 matches 8 bases. The CDR3 length is 16 residues. J lost 5 bases, V lost 2 bases, and 7 bases had no gene match. Germline loops: CDR1 LGHNA, CDR2 YSLEER. CDR3 in DNA: TGCGCCAGCAGCCAACCAGGGGGCGCACGGAATGAAAAACTGTTTTTT. This gives the protein CASSQPGGARNEKLFF.